This T cell receptor beta chain was captured by sequencing in a study of cytomegalovirus exposure and HLA in healthy donors. The PCR ran on 60 Vbeta and 13 Jbeta primers. Measured with immunoSEQ multiplex PCR; TCRdb has only the in-frame clones, and not every one. The sample yields under 200,000 clones, about 72% seen once. Losses at the gene ends were 5 bases for V and 5 bases for J; bases not matched to a gene: 7. Germline V lookup: CDR1 SGHVS, CDR2 FQNEAQ. This CDR3 is built from 16 residues. The chain employs TRBV7-8 and TRBJ2-2; TRBD1 aligns across 11 bases. The TCR comes from a girl aged 10 to 17 in good health and CMV-seronegative. The specimen was PBMCs. The DNA for the CDR3 is TGTGCCAGCAGCCGAAGGACAGGGGGCTATACCGGGGAGCTGTTTTTT. Translated: CASSRRTGGYTGELFF. The full variable domain, rest sourced from reference TRBV7-8 and TRBJ2-2, is GAGVSQSPRYKVAKRGQDVALRCDPISGHVSLFWYQQALGQGPEFLTYFQNEAQLDKSGLPSDRFFAERPEGSVSTLKIQRTQQEDSAVYLCASSRRTGGYTGELFFGEGSRLTVL.